The present T cell receptor beta chain was sequenced within a study of blood T cell repertoires in COVID-19. About the study: Spain, Italy and the United States supplied samples that represented acute and convalescent COVID-19. Sources were T cells, B-cell-depleted T cells, or PBMCs; the material itself was cDNA or gDNA.

Assignment of participants to cohorts was predicated upon participant-reported clinical history. People in the exposed group encountered a COVID-19 case within 2 weeks before entering the study. This CDR3 spans 12 amino acids. Germline-derived CDR1 and CDR2 are SQVTM and ANQGSEA. V dropped 6 bases and J dropped 5 bases, with 13 bases sitting between them. Clones were read by immunoSEQ multiplex PCR, and TCRdb kept only the in-frame ones, dropping some. The data contain 250,000 or so clones, around 82% of them singletons. This receptor was obtained from a woman aged 40 to 50 who had been exposed to COVID-19. The sample was PBMCs or T cells enriched from blood (not recorded which). The J gene is TRBJ1-1, the V gene TRBV29-1, with a tentative D call TRBD1 (5 bases). The CDR3 DNA sequence: TGCAGCGTGGGGGGTGGCCAGACTGAAGCTTTCTTT. Residues: CSVGGGQTEAFF.